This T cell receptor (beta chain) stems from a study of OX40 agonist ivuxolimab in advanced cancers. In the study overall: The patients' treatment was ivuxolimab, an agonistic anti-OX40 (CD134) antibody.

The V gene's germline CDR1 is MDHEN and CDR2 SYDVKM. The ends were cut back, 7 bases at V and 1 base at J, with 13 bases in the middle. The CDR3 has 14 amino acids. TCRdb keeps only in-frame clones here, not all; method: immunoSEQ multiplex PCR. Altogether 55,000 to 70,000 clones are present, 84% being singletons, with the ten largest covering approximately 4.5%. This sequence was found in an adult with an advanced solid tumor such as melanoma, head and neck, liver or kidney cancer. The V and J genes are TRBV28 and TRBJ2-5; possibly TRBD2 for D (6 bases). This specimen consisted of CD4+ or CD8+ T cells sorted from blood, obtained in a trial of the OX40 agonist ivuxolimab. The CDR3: CASTGGAVQETQYF. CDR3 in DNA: TGTGCCAGCACGGGCGGGGCCGTCCAAGAGACCCAGTACTTC.